Reported below is one T cell receptor beta chain. The antigen remains undetermined. The source of the sample is a study of long-term antiretroviral therapy in people with HIV. Points from the study as a whole: Pre-ART-expanded clones dominated the repertoire at all time points.

J lost 1 base, V lost 4 bases, and 7 bases had no gene match. Germline assignment: CDR1 LGHNA and CDR2 YSLEER. The CDR3 loop spans 16 amino acids. PBMC samples from each donor numbered at least one pre-ART and at least two post-ART. A v3.0 immunoSEQ assay was performed at survey level. Measured with immunoSEQ multiplex PCR; TCRdb has only the in-frame clones, and not every one. Seen here are 44,000 or so clones, about 96% observed once, and the top ten hold 2.7%. The receptor was derived from a woman aged 45-65 years with HIV. The chain couples TRBV4-3 to TRBJ2-3; TRBD2 aligns across 8 bases. The material was unsorted PBMCs, obtained 3.7 years after starting antiretroviral therapy. CDR3 protein: CASSRTLAARTDTQYF. DNA for the CDR3: TGCGCCAGCAGCCGAACACTAGCGGCCCGCACAGATACGCAGTATTTT.